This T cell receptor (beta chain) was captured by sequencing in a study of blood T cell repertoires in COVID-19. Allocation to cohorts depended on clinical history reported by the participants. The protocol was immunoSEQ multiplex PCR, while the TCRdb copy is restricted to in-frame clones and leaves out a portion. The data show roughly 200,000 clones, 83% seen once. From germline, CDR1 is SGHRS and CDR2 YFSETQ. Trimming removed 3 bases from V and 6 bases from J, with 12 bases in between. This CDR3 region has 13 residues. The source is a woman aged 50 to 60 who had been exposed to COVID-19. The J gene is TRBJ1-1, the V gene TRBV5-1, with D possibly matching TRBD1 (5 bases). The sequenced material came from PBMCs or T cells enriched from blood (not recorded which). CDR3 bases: TGCGCCAGCAGCTATCCAGGGCGGCCTGAAGCTTTCTTT. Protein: CASSYPGRPEAFF.